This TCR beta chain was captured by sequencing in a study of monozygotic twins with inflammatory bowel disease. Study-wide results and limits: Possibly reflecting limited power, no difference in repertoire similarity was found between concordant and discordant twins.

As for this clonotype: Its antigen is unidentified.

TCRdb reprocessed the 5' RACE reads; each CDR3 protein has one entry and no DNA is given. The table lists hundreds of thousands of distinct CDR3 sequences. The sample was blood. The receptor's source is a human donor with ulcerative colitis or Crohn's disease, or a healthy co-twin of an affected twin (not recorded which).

The CDR3 here is CASSLHRGQDGYTF. V gene TRBV5-1 combines with J gene TRBJ1-2; absent DNA, TCRdb's TRBD1 call cannot be checked. Germline V gene lookup returns CDR1 SGHRS and CDR2 YFSETQ. The CDR3 contains 14 residues.